The T cell receptor (beta chain) described here comes from a study of cytomegalovirus exposure and HLA in healthy donors. On the study more broadly: Within an early data release were around 87 million unique TCRs drawn from HLA-typed donors.

As concerns this clone: Antigen specificity is unknown.

Points from the study as a whole: A later look showed TCR association rates differing by HLA locus, highest for DRB1 and lowest for HLA-C.

This CDR3 contains 15 residues. Germline V lookup: CDR1 SGDLS, CDR2 YYNGEE. V was cut by 0 bases and J by 6 bases, with 10 bases left in between. Primers included in the PCR were 60 Vbeta and 13 Jbeta primers. Here immunoSEQ multiplex PCR was the method, and the copy in TCRdb shows in-frame clones only, minus some. The sample holds tens of thousands of clones; approximately 72% are singletons and the top ten take roughly 11%. The receptor's source is a woman aged 40-49 years in good health and CMV-seropositive. The V gene is TRBV9, the J gene TRBJ1-6; D uncertain. Input material: PBMCs. CDR3 nucleotides: TGTGCCAGCAGCGTAGGAGGAGATGGTAATTCACCCCTCCACTTT. Encoded protein: CASSVGGDGNSPLHF.